This TCR beta chain was captured in a study of shared clonotypes between healthy human individuals. In the naive CD8 group, cells lacked CD45RO and were positively selected for CCR7, so terminally differentiated effector memory CD45RA+ cells were left out. V was cut by 5 bases and J by 3 bases, with 13 bases left in between. The CDR3 totals 14 residues. The germline CDR1 and CDR2 sequences are LGHNA and YNFKEQ. The assay was immunoSEQ multiplex PCR, and TCRdb's table has in-frame clones only and misses some. The sample comprises some 2 million clones, approximately 95% of which are singletons, and 0.9% to 1.4% rests with the top ten.

The sequenced sample was naive CD8+ T cells sorted from blood. This TCR came from a man younger than 35 in good health. This chain joins TRBV4-2 and TRBJ1-1; D is possibly TRBD1 (5 bases). CDR3 nucleotides: TGTGCCAGCAGCTCCCGGGGCCTAGACACTGAAGCTTTCTTT. Residues: CASSSRGLDTEAFF.